This TCR beta chain was identified during a study of blood T cell repertoires in COVID-19. As for the study in general: The United States, Italy and Spain provided the acute and convalescent COVID-19 samples. The cDNA or gDNA used as material had been derived from T cells, B-cell-depleted T cells, or PBMCs.

Trimming cost V 6 bases and J 6 bases, with 12 bases left between them. CDR3 size: 12 residues. Germline V gene lookup returns CDR1 MNHEY and CDR2 SVGAGI. Methods used by the authors: By means of reference gene primer amplification, nucleated cell counts were estimated. Clones were read by immunoSEQ multiplex PCR, and TCRdb kept only the in-frame ones, dropping some. D and trimming were read from the DNA, whereas the V and J calls and clone size are those reported in that table. The profile shows 100,000 or so clones, over 85% of them singletons. This sequence joins TRBV6-5 and TRBJ2-7; D is unresolved. The receptor was derived from a man in his 70s with acute or convalescent COVID-19. The material sequenced was peripheral blood. The DNA of the CDR3 is TGTGCCAGCAGGAAGACCCTAGGCGAGCAGTACTTC. Its translation: CASRKTLGEQYF.